The entry below gives a single T cell receptor beta chain sequence along with its context. Antigen specificity is unknown. One end of the junction does not line up with germline, which may come from a read error. The study gave focal radiation plus ipilimumab CTLA-4 blockade to patients with chemo-refractory metastatic non-small-cell lung cancer. The sample is drawn from a study of radiotherapy plus CTLA-4 blockade in lung cancer. Findings and limits, study-wide: TCR clones of tumor origin grew in blood after radiotherapy plus ipilimumab.

Here immunoSEQ multiplex PCR was the method, and the copy in TCRdb shows in-frame clones only, minus some. The table includes about 68,000 clones, approximately 79% detected once. Germline-derived CDR1 and CDR2 are SSHAT and FNYEAQ (reference sequence). CDR3 length: 14 residues. V gene TRBV7-7 combines with J gene TRBJ1-4; TRBD1 aligns across 7 bases. The TCR originated in a human donor with non-small cell lung cancer who had a complete response to radiotherapy plus ipilimumab. The source was peripheral blood, collected from a patient treated with radiotherapy plus ipilimumab. The CDR3 reads CASSKTGPNEKLFF. DNA for the CDR3: TGTGCTAGCAGCAAGACAGGGCCTAATGAAAAACTGTTTTTT. Complete variable domain (other parts from reference TRBV7-7 and TRBJ1-4): GAGVSQSPRYKVTKRGQDVTLRCDPISSHATLYWYQQALGQGPEFLTYFNYEAQPDKSGLPSDRFSAERPEGSISTLTIQRTEQRDSAMYRCASSKTGPNEKLFFGSGTQLSVL.